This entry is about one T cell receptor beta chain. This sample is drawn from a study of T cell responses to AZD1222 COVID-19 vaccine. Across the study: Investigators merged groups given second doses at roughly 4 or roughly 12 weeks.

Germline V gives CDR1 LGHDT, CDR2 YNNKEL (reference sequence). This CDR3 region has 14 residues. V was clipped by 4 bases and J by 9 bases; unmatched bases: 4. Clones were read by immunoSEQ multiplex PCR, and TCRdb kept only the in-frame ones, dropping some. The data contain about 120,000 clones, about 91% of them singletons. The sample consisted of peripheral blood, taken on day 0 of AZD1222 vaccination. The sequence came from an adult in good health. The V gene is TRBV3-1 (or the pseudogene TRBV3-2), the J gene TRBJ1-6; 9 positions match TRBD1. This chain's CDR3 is CASSLGQGGSPLHF. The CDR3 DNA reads TGTGCCAGCAGCCTGGGACAGGGAGGTTCACCCCTCCACTTT.